This note documents a single T cell receptor (beta chain) sequence. CDR1 SGHVS and CDR2 FQNEAQ come from the germline V gene. V gave up 1 base and J gave up 6 bases, with 16 bases separating them. The CDR3 runs to 15 residues. The data were obtained in a study of cytomegalovirus exposure and HLA in healthy donors. In the PCR, 60 Vbeta and 13 Jbeta primers were used. Generated by immunoSEQ multiplex PCR, the TCRdb table keeps only in-frame clones and is missing some. The sample records just over 200,000 clones, approximately 70% being singletons. The sample taken for sequencing was PBMCs. The TCR was taken from a man in his forties in good health and CMV-seropositive. The chain links TRBV7-8 to TRBJ2-7, with a possible D match to TRBD1 (5 bases). The DNA for the CDR3 is TGTGCCAGCAGCTTAGACCAAGGGGTAGTGGGCGAGCAGTACTTC. Translating gives CASSLDQGVVGEQYF.